This TCR beta chain stems from a study of CD4 T cells in relation to SARS-CoV-2 and coronaviruses. Across the study: Negative control cultures got HIV-1 Nef peptides or no peptide. Crossreactive spike epitopes shared across donors were mapped to their HLA restriction.

CD4+ T cells from unexposed donors were obtained before the COVID-19 pandemic (2011-2018). CD4+ T cells were isolated from the cells after about nine days of culture. Unexposed-donor CD4+ T cells were probed with SARS-CoV-2 S/N and four cold-coronavirus spikes, cells permitting. The CDR3 is 12 amino acids. Germline V gene data show CDR1 as LNHDA and CDR2 as SQIVND (reference sequence). V lost 5 bases, J lost 6 bases, and 8 bases lay in between. Only in-frame clones appear in the TCRdb table, and some are missing; sequencing was by immunoSEQ multiplex PCR. This sample has around 24,000 clones, with roughly 80% found just once. On this clone itself: Its antigen remains unidentified.

The clonotype comes from a human donor in good health. Specimen: CD4+ T cells from PBMCs, cultured in vitro. The J gene is TRBJ2-1, the V gene TRBV19; D is uncertain. CDR3 nucleotides: TGTGCCAGTAGTGGCGTTCTCAATGAGCAGTTCTTC. Translated: CASSGVLNEQFF.